The rows below give T cell receptor beta chains drawn from one sample of a study of OX40 agonist ivuxolimab in advanced cancers. Only in-frame clones appear in the TCRdb table, and some are missing; sequencing was by immunoSEQ multiplex PCR. The repertoire has about 80,000 clones, 88% of them found once; the top ten carry approximately 0.47%. Material: CD4+ or CD8+ T cells sorted from blood, obtained in a trial of the OX40 agonist ivuxolimab. The receptor source for this set is an adult with an advanced solid tumor such as melanoma, head and neck, liver or kidney cancer. CDR3s include the opening cysteine and the closing phenylalanine or tryptophan. A D gene is named only where the DNA matches it firmly. Only some rows state a clone size, as once, few, many or a class for expanded clones.

d_gene	v_gene	abundance	j_gene	CDR3aa	CDR3nt
.	TRBV7-2	.	TRBJ2-3	CASSLRSRPSTDTQYF	TGTGCCAGCAGCTTGAGATCCCGTCCCTCCACAGATACGCAGTATTTT
.	TRBV6-1	.	TRBJ1-1	CASSFLVDNTEAFF	TGTGCCAGCAGTTTCCTCGTGGACAACACTGAAGCTTTCTTT
TRBD1	TRBV5-1	.	TRBJ2-5	CASSLEQGPQETQYF	TGCGCCAGCAGCTTGGAACAGGGGCCCCAAGAGACCCAGTACTTC
.	TRBV6-6	.	TRBJ1-6	CASSYYGDPISPLHF	TGTGCCAGCAGTTACTACGGGGATCCAATTTCACCCCTCCACTTT
.	TRBV7-9	.	TRBJ2-3	CASSLILSGGASDTQYF	TGTGCCAGCAGCTTAATCCTTAGTGGGGGGGCCTCAGATACGCAGTATTTT
TRBD2	TRBV4-2	.	TRBJ2-7	CASSPEAGGLREQYF	TGTGCCAGCAGCCCGGAGGCGGGGGGGCTTCGCGAGCAGTACTTC
TRBD1	TRBV5-4	once	TRBJ1-4	CASSLGQSIGEKLFF	TGTGCCAGCAGCCTGGGACAGTCGATTGGGGAAAAACTGTTTTTT
.	TRBV7-2	few	TRBJ1-2	CASSLASSGGRGYTF	TGTGCCAGCAGCTTAGCCTCATCGGGGGGTCGCGGCTACACCTTC
.	TRBV19	.	TRBJ2-3	CASSRGVGGPDTQYF	TGTGCCAGTAGCCGTGGAGTGGGGGGGCCGGATACGCAGTATTTT
TRBD2	TRBV18	once	TRBJ2-7	CASSYPSGGNGYEQYF	TGTGCCAGCTCGTACCCTAGCGGGGGCAATGGCTACGAGCAGTACTTC
TRBD1	TRBV9	.	TRBJ2-1	CASSVGQGNNEQFF	TGTGCCAGCAGCGTCGGACAGGGAAACAATGAGCAGTTCTTC
TRBD1	TRBV6-5	.	TRBJ1-1	CATVAGTANTEAFF	TGTGCCACAGTAGCCGGGACAGCTAACACTGAAGCTTTCTTT
.	TRBV5-1	.	TRBJ1-1	CASSIGGAWGEAFF	TGCGCCAGCTCCATTGGAGGGGCGTGGGGTGAAGCTTTCTTT
.	TRBV27	.	TRBJ1-5	CASSLQHSNQPQHF	TGTGCCAGCAGTTTACAGCATAGCAATCAGCCCCAGCATTTT
.	TRBV5-1	.	TRBJ1-1	CASSTGGPNTEAFF	TGCGCCAGCAGCACCGGGGGTCCGAACACTGAAGCTTTCTTT
.	TRBV6-6	.	TRBJ1-4	CASRQTLTNEKLFF	TGTGCCAGCAGGCAGACATTGACTAATGAAAAACTGTTTTTT
.	TRBV5-1	.	TRBJ1-1	CASSRGTANTEAFF	TGCGCCAGCAGCCGGGGGACTGCGAACACTGAAGCTTTCTTT
.	TRBV5-6	.	TRBJ1-1	CASSLRAEGGEAFF	TGTGCCAGCAGCTTGAGGGCAGAAGGCGGTGAAGCTTTCTTT
.	TRBV29-1	once	TRBJ2-3	CSVVPSGGSTDTQYF	TGCAGCGTTGTCCCCAGTGGGGGGTCCACAGATACGCAGTATTTT
TRBD2	TRBV7-2	.	TRBJ2-1	CASRAGTSGGIEQFF	TGTGCCAGCAGGGCCGGGACTAGTGGGGGGATTGAGCAGTTCTTC
.	TRBV11-2	.	TRBJ2-1	CASSLLRDTNNEQFF	TGTGCCAGCAGCTTGCTCCGGGACACCAACAATGAGCAGTTCTTC
.	TRBV11-2	.	TRBJ1-1	CASSRAGDTEAFF	TGTGCCAGCAGCCGCGCCGGGGACACTGAAGCTTTCTTT
TRBD1	TRBV5-1	.	TRBJ2-5	CASSLGTGVQETQYF	TGCGCCAGCAGCTTGGGGACAGGGGTTCAAGAGACCCAGTACTTC
.	TRBV11-2	.	TRBJ2-1	CASSLMGRNEQFF	TGTGCCAGCAGCTTAATGGGGCGGAATGAGCAGTTCTTC
TRBD2	TRBV10-3	.	TRBJ2-5	CAISSVGGEETQYF	TGTGCCATCAGCTCAGTGGGGGGGGAAGAGACCCAGTACTTC
.	TRBV19	.	TRBJ1-1	CASSMGWGNTEAFF	TGTGCCAGTAGTATGGGGTGGGGGAACACTGAAGCTTTCTTT
.	TRBV11-2	.	TRBJ2-3	CASSLGSRSYGTDTQYF	TGTGCCAGCAGCTTAGGGTCTCGGTCATACGGCACAGATACGCAGTATTTT
.	TRBV6-5	once	TRBJ1-5	CASSYSGGHQPQHF	TGTGCCAGCAGTTACTCCGGGGGTCACCAGCCCCAGCATTTT
.	TRBV29-1	.	TRBJ2-3	CSVDYWGGKTDTQYF	TGCAGCGTTGACTACTGGGGGGGCAAAACAGATACGCAGTATTTT
.	TRBV4-1	.	TRBJ1-1	CASSQNTEWTFF	TGCGCCAGCAGCCAAAACACTGAGTGGACTTTCTTT
.	TRBV11-2	.	TRBJ2-1	CASSLEWAGGKTNNEQFF	TGTGCCAGCAGCTTAGAGTGGGCAGGCGGAAAAACGAACAATGAGCAGTTCTTC
.	TRBV5-6	.	TRBJ1-3	CASSLRKAPGNTIYF	TGTGCCAGCAGCTTAAGGAAAGCACCTGGAAACACCATATATTTT
.	TRBV11-1	.	TRBJ1-2	CASGQANYGYTF	TGTGCCAGCGGCCAGGCCAACTATGGCTACACCTTC
TRBD2	TRBV2	.	TRBJ2-5	CASSQTSGGGQETQYF	TGTGCCAGCAGTCAGACTAGCGGGGGGGGTCAAGAGACCCAGTACTTC
.	TRBV2	.	TRBJ2-7	CASSVYEQYF	TGTGCCAGCAGTGTATACGAGCAGTACTTC
.	TRBV7-3	.	TRBJ2-3	CASSLGRTDTQYF	TGTGCCAGCAGCTTAGGCCGCACAGATACGCAGTATTTT
.	TRBV7-9	.	TRBJ2-6	CASSLGDSGANVLTF	TGTGCCAGCAGCTTAGGGGACTCTGGGGCCAACGTCCTGACTTTC
TRBD2	TRBV28	.	TRBJ2-1	CASSSTSGGNYNEQFF	TGTGCCAGCAGTTCCACTAGCGGGGGGAACTACAATGAGCAGTTCTTC
.	TRBV2	.	TRBJ2-7	CASSQGQREQYF	TGTGCCAGCAGCCAGGGACAACGGGAGCAGTACTTC
.	TRBV9	.	TRBJ2-2	CASSVVGSPVGELFF	TGTGCCAGCAGCGTAGTTGGCTCACCGGTCGGGGAGCTGTTTTTT
TRBD1	TRBV7-3	once	TRBJ2-1	CASSLRAAGGKDEQFF	TGTGCCAGCAGCTTAAGAGCGGCAGGGGGCAAGGATGAGCAGTTCTTC
.	TRBV5-1	.	TRBJ2-7	CASSLFGSSYEQYF	TGCGCCAGCAGCTTGTTCGGCAGCTCCTACGAGCAGTACTTC
.	TRBV6-5	.	TRBJ1-2	CASSSPRGAGYTF	TGTGCCAGCAGTTCCCCCCGGGGTGCGGGCTACACCTTC
.	TRBV6-5	.	TRBJ1-3	CASSYLRGDGNTIYF	TGTGCCAGCAGTTACCTTCGGGGAGATGGAAACACCATATATTTT
.	TRBV6-1	.	TRBJ2-5	CASSAAQETQYF	TGTGCCAGCAGTGCCGCTCAAGAGACCCAGTACTTC
TRBD1	TRBV4-3	.	TRBJ1-4	CASSPGQGGVNEKLFF	TGCGCCAGCAGCCCGGGACAGGGGGGCGTTAATGAAAAACTGTTTTTT
.	TRBV14	.	TRBJ2-3	CASSRGTDTQYF	TGTGCCAGCAGCCGAGGCACAGATACGCAGTATTTT
.	TRBV7-7	.	TRBJ2-5	CASSGLTGQETQYF	TGTGCTAGCAGCGGCCTGACAGGACAAGAGACCCAGTACTTC
TRBD1	TRBV5-4	once	TRBJ1-3	CASSLTGSGNTIYF	TGTGCCAGCAGTTTGACAGGGTCTGGAAACACCATATATTTT